This TCR beta chain was recovered during a study of shared clonotypes between healthy human individuals. Trimming left V 3 bases short and J 8 bases short, with 11 bases between. The CDR3 contains 13 residues. Germline V gene lookup returns CDR1 MDHEN and CDR2 SYDVKM. Overall study results and limits: Around 5% of naive CD4 clonotypes were common to a handful of donors. Generally, naive subsets came out with larger estimated richness than memory subsets.

Notes on this clone: Its antigen is currently unknown.

Per sorted-subset replicate PCR, input was approximately 0.2 ug DNA, representing tens of thousands of T cell genomes. Clones were sequenced by immunoSEQ multiplex PCR, and TCRdb holds only the in-frame ones, with some missing. The sample includes around 2.5 million clones, 93% of them seen just once. Subsets obtained from CD4+ cells comprised CD45RA+ naive and CD45RA-negative memory cells. This TCR was recovered from a young man in good health. Some clones in this sample may be carry-over from other donors' samples. Sequencing was done on a sample of naive CD4+ T cells from PBMCs. Stated subset: CD45RA+ positively selected. This chain connects TRBV28 to TRBJ2-1; unclear D gene. As DNA, the CDR3 is TGTGCCAGCAGTTTTTTTCGGCAGGATGAGCAGTTCTTC. The encoded protein is CASSFFRQDEQFF. Supplemented by reference TRBV28 and TRBJ2-1, the full variable domain reads DVKVTQSSRYLVKRTGEKVFLECVQDMDHENMFWYRQDPGLGLRLIYFSYDVKMKEKGDIPEGYSVSREKKERFSLILESASTNQTSMYLCASSFFRQDEQFFGPGTRLTVL.